This T cell receptor beta chain was sequenced in a study of T cell responses to AZD1222 COVID-19 vaccine. On this clone: The antigen is not known.

Libraries were prepared by immunoSEQ multiplex PCR; TCRdb keeps only in-frame clonotypes and omits some of them. In the table there are roughly 100,000 clones, approximately 88% of which are singletons. The CDR3 spans 14 residues. With V trimmed by 4 bases and J by 3 bases, 4 bases remained unmatched. CDR1 and CDR2 (germline): SGHTA, FQGNSA. Study results and limitations: It was only after the peak T cell response that any repertoires were sampled.

The sequence derives from an adult in good health. Sequenced here: peripheral blood, sampled on day 0 of AZD1222 vaccination. The chain links TRBV7-2 to TRBJ2-5; 8 nucleotides match TRBD1. The CDR3 DNA is TGTGCCAGCAGCTCCCTGACAGGGGAAGAGACCCAGTACTTC. Its translation: CASSSLTGEETQYF.